One sample yielded the 15 T cell receptor beta chains listed below, sequenced in a study of OX40 agonist ivuxolimab in advanced cancers. Clones were read by immunoSEQ multiplex PCR, and TCRdb kept only the in-frame ones, dropping some. This table has over 60,000 clones, about 85% appearing once. Sequencing used CD4+ or CD8+ T cells sorted from blood, obtained in a trial of the OX40 agonist ivuxolimab. The receptors stem from an adult with an advanced solid tumor such as melanoma, head and neck, liver or kidney cancer.

This clone was found once. The chain employs TRBV18 and TRBJ2-7, with TRBD1 matching 7 bases. Germline V CDR1 and CDR2: KGHSH, LQKENI. This CDR3 region has 13 residues. V shed 3 bases, J shed 6 bases, and the junction held 5 bases outside the gene matches. CDR3 coding DNA: TGTGCCAGCTCACCTCAAGGGGGCGCCGAGCAGTACTTC. The encoded protein is CASSPQGGAEQYF.

The CDR3 nucleotides are TGTGCCAGTAGTACGGACAGGCCGAACACCGGGGAGCTGTTTTTT. This codes for CASSTDRPNTGELFF. The chain carries TRBV19 and TRBJ2-2; 7 bases agree with TRBD1. Germline CDR1 and CDR2: LNHDA and SQIVND (reference sequence). V gave up 4 bases and J gave up 0 bases; unmatched junction bases: 2. The CDR3 is 15 amino acids.

The chain is built from TRBV7-2 and TRBJ2-7; unclear D gene. Between the trimmed V and J ends, which lost 3 bases and 1 base, there was a span of 7 bases. CDR1 and CDR2 (germline): SGHTA, FQGNSA. The CDR3 length is 13 residues. The CDR3 region is CASSFATSYEQYF. CDR3 nucleotide sequence: TGTGCCAGCAGCTTTGCGACATCCTACGAGCAGTACTTC.

The rearrangement uses TRBV29-1 and TRBJ1-1; tentatively, D is TRBD1 (6 bases). Germline CDR1 reads SQVTM; CDR2 reads ANQGSEA. This CDR3 region has 16 residues. The V and J ends lost 0 bases and 6 bases respectively, with 20 bases between them. The CDR3: CSVEDIRGRLTPEAFF. The CDR3 coding sequence is TGCAGCGTTGAAGATATCAGGGGCCGCCTCACCCCTGAAGCTTTCTTT.

The chain recombines TRBV2 with TRBJ1-2; D is unresolved. The CDR3 spans 13 residues. V lost 4 bases and J 1 base, leaving 7 bases between the germline ends. Germline CDR1 SNHLY, CDR2 FYNNEI. The CDR3, as DNA: TGTGCCAGCAGTGCCGTGGATAACTATGGCTACACCTTC. This gives the protein CASSAVDNYGYTF.

The chain employs TRBV5-1 and TRBJ2-5; 8 positions match TRBD2. The CDR3 is 16 amino acids. Germline trimming cut 4 bases from V and 1 base from J; bases unmatched to any gene: 9. Germline V gene sequence: CDR1 SGHRS, CDR2 YFSETQ. The chain's CDR3 is CASSGGLASLQETQYF. In DNA form, the CDR3 reads TGCGCCAGCAGCGGTGGACTAGCCTCTCTCCAAGAGACCCAGTACTTC. Complete variable domain (other parts from reference TRBV5-1 and TRBJ2-5): KAGVTQTPRYLIKTRGQQVTLSCSPISGHRSVSWYQQTPGQGLQFLFEYFSETQRNKGNFPGRFSGRQFSNSRSEMNVSTLELGDSALYLCASSGGLASLQETQYFGPGTRLLVL.

The chain links TRBV7-2 to TRBJ2-5, with a tentative D call TRBD2 (6 bases). CDR1 is SGHTA and CDR2 is FQGNSA in the germline V gene. CDR3 size: 14 residues. Trimming removed 5 bases at V and 4 bases at J, with 14 bases between. The CDR3 loop is CASSPGLRSETQYF. In DNA, the CDR3 is TGTGCCAGCAGCCCGGGACTCCGTTCAGAGACCCAGTACTTC.

This chain joins TRBV11-2 and TRBJ1-2; the D gene is possibly TRBD1 (5 bases). The length of the CDR3 is 13 residues. Germline values: CDR1 SGHAT, CDR2 FQNNGV. Trimming stripped 5 bases from V and 5 bases from J, with 12 bases between. CDR3 in DNA: TGTGCCAGCAGCCCCGACGGGGGGTATGGCTACACCTTC. It yields the protein CASSPDGGYGYTF.

The chain couples TRBV7-9 to TRBJ2-3, with 7 bases identical to TRBD2. CDR3 length equals 17 residues. The V gene end was trimmed by 0 bases and the J gene end by 2 bases; junction bases not matched to a gene: 8. From germline, CDR1 is SEHNR and CDR2 FQNEAQ (reference sequence). The DNA of the CDR3 is TGTGCCAGCAGCTTAGCTAGCACTAGCGACCTCACAGATACGCAGTATTTT. Its protein product is CASSLASTSDLTDTQYF.

The genes are TRBV18 and TRBJ2-2; maybe TRBD1 (6 bases). The CDR3 sequence is 15 residues long. The V and J ends lost 3 bases and 0 bases respectively, with 8 bases between them. Looked up from germline, CDR1 is KGHSH and CDR2 is LQKENI. CDR3 protein: CASSPGTPNTGELFF. The CDR3 DNA reads TGTGCCAGCTCACCCGGGACACCGAACACCGGGGAGCTGTTTTTT.

This chain uses TRBV7-2 with TRBJ2-7, with D possibly being TRBD1 (6 bases). V was pared by 3 bases and J by 7 bases, with 10 bases between. The CDR3 consists of 12 residues. CDR1 is SGHTA, CDR2 FQGNSA, per germline. CDR3 nucleotides: TGTGCCAGCAGCTTGGCCGGGACAGAGCAGTACTTC. Its translation: CASSLAGTEQYF.

V and J are TRBV10-3 and TRBJ1-2, with 7 bases aligning to TRBD1. The ends lost 7 bases at V and 5 bases at J; junction bases unmatched: 4. The CDR3 is made up of 12 amino acids. Germline loops: CDR1 ENHRY, CDR2 SYGVKD. This CDR3 reads CAIKGAGYGYTF. As DNA, the CDR3 is TGTGCCATCAAGGGGGCTGGATATGGCTACACCTTC.

DNA for the CDR3: TGTGCCAGCAGCGCATCTAGGGTGCGGGGATGGTTCTTC. Amino acid sequence: CASSASRVRGWFF. The chain is built from TRBV7-2 and TRBJ2-1; tentatively, D is TRBD2 (6 bases). This CDR3 has 13 amino acids. Germline lookup yields CDR1 SGHTA and CDR2 FQGNSA. The V gene lost 5 bases and the J gene lost 15 bases, with 20 bases spanning the gap.

This clone was counted a few times. The V call is TRBV4-2, the J call TRBJ1-5; possibly TRBD1 for D (5 bases). This CDR3 has 15 residues. V lost 3 bases and J lost 4, with 13 bases in between. CDR1 LGHNA and CDR2 YNFKEQ come from the germline V gene. Here the CDR3 reads CASSQDRTRNQPQHF. Here the CDR3 DNA reads TGTGCCAGCAGCCAGGATCGGACAAGAAATCAGCCCCAGCATTTT.

J is TRBJ1-3 and V is TRBV6-6; tentatively, D is TRBD1 (6 bases). Germline CDR1 and CDR2: MNHNY and SVGAGI (reference sequence). V lost 5 bases and J 6 bases, leaving 11 bases between the germline ends. The CDR3 totals 13 residues. CDR3 nucleotide sequence: TGTGCCAGCAGTCGACAGGACTTAAACACCATATATTTT. It specifies CASSRQDLNTIYF.